This T cell receptor beta chain was found in a study of siplizumab effects on memory and regulatory T cells. Coculturing of the mixed lymphocyte reaction cells was performed at 37°C for more than 5 days. Study findings and constraints: Assignment of a naive or memory phenotype failed for roughly 75-97% of the proliferating CD4+ or CD8+ clones. No functional test confirmed suppression by proliferating siplizumab-culture Tregs.

This clone was detected only a few times. Its specificity is not known. Only in-frame clones appear in the TCRdb table, and some are missing; sequencing was by immunoSEQ multiplex PCR. The sample lists 13,000 to 15,000 clones; approximately 45% were seen once. V gave up 3 bases and J gave up 1 base, with 11 bases separating them. The CDR3 loop spans 15 amino acids. In germline, CDR1 is LNHDA, CDR2 SQIVND (reference sequence). Sequencing input: CFSE-low (dividing) CD4+ T cells sorted from an allogeneic mixed lymphocyte reaction. This TCR derives from a human donor in good health; the cells came from an allogeneic mixed lymphocyte reaction. Some clones in this sample may be carry-over from other donors' samples. The J gene is TRBJ2-3, the V gene TRBV19; D possibly corresponds to TRBD2 (5 bases). CDR3 DNA: TGTGCCAGTAGTATCAGCGGTTACCGCACAGATACGCAGTATTTT. It translates to CASSISGYRTDTQYF.